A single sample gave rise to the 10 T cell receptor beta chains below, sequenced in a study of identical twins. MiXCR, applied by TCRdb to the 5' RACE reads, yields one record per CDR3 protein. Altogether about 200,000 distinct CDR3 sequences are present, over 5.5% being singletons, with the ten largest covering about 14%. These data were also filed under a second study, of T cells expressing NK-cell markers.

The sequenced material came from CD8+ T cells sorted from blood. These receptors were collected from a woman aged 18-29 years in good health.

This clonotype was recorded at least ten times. The DNA of the CDR3 is TGTGCCAGCAATCAAGAGACCCAGTACTTC. Translation gives CASNQETQYF. The chain has TRBV6-6 and TRBJ2-5; D gene uncertain. With 7 bases removed from V and 2 bases from J, the gap between germline ends came to 2 bases. Germline values: CDR1 MNHNY, CDR2 SVGAGI (reference sequence). The CDR3 sequence is 10 residues long.

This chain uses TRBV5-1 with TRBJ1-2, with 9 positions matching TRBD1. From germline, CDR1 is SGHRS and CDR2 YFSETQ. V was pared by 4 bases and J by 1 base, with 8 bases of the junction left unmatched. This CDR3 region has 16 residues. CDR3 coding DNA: TGCGCCAGCAGCCCAGACCGGGACAGGGTTAACTATGGCTACACCTTC. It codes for CASSPDRDRVNYGYTF.

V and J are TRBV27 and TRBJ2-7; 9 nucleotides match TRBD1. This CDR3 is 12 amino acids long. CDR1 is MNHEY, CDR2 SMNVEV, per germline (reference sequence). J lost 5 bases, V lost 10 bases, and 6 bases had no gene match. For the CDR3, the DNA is TGTGCCATTTGGGACAGGGTAAACGAGCAGTACTTC. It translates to CAIWDRVNEQYF.

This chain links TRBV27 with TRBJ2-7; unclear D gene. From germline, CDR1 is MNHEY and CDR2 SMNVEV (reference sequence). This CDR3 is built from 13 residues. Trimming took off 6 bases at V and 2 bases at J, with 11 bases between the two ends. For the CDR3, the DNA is TGTGCCAGCAGCCTTCGATGGACCTACGAGCAGTACTTC. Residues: CASSLRWTYEQYF.

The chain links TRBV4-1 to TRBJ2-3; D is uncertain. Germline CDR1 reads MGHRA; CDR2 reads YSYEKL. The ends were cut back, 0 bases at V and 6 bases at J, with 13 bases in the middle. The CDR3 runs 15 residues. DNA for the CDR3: TGCGCCAGCAGCCAAGACCAGATAACCCTTGATACGCAGTATTTT. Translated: CASSQDQITLDTQYF.

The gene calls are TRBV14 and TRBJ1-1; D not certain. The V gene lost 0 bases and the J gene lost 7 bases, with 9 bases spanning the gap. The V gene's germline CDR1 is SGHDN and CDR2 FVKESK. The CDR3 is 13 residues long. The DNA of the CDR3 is TGTGCCAGCAGCCAAGATTTTGGGTTTGAAGCTTTCTTT. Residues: CASSQDFGFEAFF.

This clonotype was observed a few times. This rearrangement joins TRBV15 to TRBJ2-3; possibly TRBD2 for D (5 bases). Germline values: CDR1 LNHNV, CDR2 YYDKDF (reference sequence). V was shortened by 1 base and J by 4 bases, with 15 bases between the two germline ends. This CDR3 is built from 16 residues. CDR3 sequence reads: CATSRGKEGVSDTQYF. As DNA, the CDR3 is TGTGCCACCAGCAGAGGGAAAGAGGGTGTATCAGATACGCAGTATTTT.

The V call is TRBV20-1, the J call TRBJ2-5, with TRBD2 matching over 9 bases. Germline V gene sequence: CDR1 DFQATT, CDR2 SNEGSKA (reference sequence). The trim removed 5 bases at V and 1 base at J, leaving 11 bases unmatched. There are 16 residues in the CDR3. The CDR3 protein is CSARTLAGRPQETQYF. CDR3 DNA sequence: TGCAGTGCTCGCACGCTAGCGGGGCGACCCCAAGAGACCCAGTACTTC.

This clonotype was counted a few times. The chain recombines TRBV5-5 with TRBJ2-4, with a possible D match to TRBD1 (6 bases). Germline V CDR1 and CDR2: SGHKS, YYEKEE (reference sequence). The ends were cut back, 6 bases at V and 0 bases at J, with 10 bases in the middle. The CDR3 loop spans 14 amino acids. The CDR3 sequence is CASIQGGAKNIQYF. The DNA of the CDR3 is TGTGCCAGCATTCAAGGGGGAGCCAAAAACATTCAGTACTTC.

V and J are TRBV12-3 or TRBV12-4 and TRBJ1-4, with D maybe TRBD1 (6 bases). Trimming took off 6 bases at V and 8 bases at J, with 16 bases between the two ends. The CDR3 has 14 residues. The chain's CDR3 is CASSPRQEGEKLFF. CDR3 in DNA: TGTGCCAGCAGCCCGCGACAGGAGGGAGAAAAACTGTTTTTT.